This entry lists 12 T cell receptor beta chains sequenced from one sample in a study of Tregs in tolerant kidney transplant recipients. Profiling relied on immunoSEQ multiplex PCR, and the TCRdb table lists in-frame clones only, not all of them. The data show about 52,000 clones, about 90% seen once. Recipients received nonmyeloablative bone marrow transplants from related graft donors, with transient mixed chimerism. Sample: CD8+ T cells from blood (PBMCs), taken 24 months after the transplant. The source of these receptors is a human patient who received a combined kidney and bone marrow transplant. Some T cells may be supplied by the graft donor.

The chain couples TRBV11-2 to TRBJ1-2, with TRBD1 matching 9 bases. V gave up 4 bases and J gave up 4 bases; unmatched junction bases: 7. The germline gives CDR1 SGHAT, CDR2 FQNNGV. There are 15 residues in the CDR3. The CDR3 DNA reads as TGTGCCAGCAGCTCCGGACAGGGGACCCTCTATGGCTACACCTTC. The encoded protein is CASSSGQGTLYGYTF.

The J gene is TRBJ1-1, the V gene TRBV4-3, with D perhaps TRBD1 (6 bases). CDR3 length: 15 amino acids. V shed 4 bases and J shed 6 bases, with 18 bases lying between them. Germline loops: CDR1 LGHNA, CDR2 YSLEER. The CDR3 protein is CASSLGTPGTAEAFF. The CDR3 nucleotides are TGCGCCAGCAGCCTCGGGACACCAGGAACGGCTGAAGCTTTCTTT.

The chain joins TRBV2 to TRBJ2-5; 11 positions agree with TRBD2. The J call may be mistaken, given a closer DNA end match to TRBJ2-7. The CDR3 is made up of 16 amino acids. CDR1 and CDR2 from the germline V gene are SNHLY and FYNNEI. CDR3 nucleotides: TGTGCCAGCAGTGATCCCTTAGCGGGAGGGCCGGTCGAGCAGTACTTC. It specifies CASSDPLAGGPVEQYF.

This chain links TRBV6-1 with TRBJ2-7; 9 bases are a match to TRBD1. V gave up 2 bases and J gave up 0 bases; unmatched junction bases: 14. The CDR3 is 19 amino acids. Germline V gives CDR1 MNHNS, CDR2 SASEGT. CDR3 loop: CASSESGTGFLFPSYEQYF. DNA of the CDR3: TGTGCCAGCAGTGAATCAGGGACAGGGTTTCTATTTCCCTCCTACGAGCAGTACTTC.

V is TRBV4-3 and J is TRBJ2-1; D is perhaps TRBD1 (6 bases). Germline lookup yields CDR1 LGHNA and CDR2 YSLEER. Deletions cut 0 bases from V and 8 bases from J, with 20 bases between. This CDR3 comprises 17 residues. The CDR3 nucleotides are TGCGCCAGCAGCCAAGATGCCGGGACGGAAACAGGGTATGAGCAGTTCTTC. Protein sequence: CASSQDAGTETGYEQFF.

CDR3: CASSIGTGGTEAFF. CDR3 bases: TGTGCCAGCAGTATCGGGACAGGGGGTACTGAAGCTTTCTTT. The gene calls are TRBV27 and TRBJ1-1; TRBD1 matches 11 bases. Losses at the gene ends were 5 bases for V and 5 bases for J; bases not matched to a gene: 4. The CDR3 loop spans 14 amino acids. Per germline, CDR1 MNHEY and CDR2 SMNVEV (reference sequence).

This chain uses TRBV2 with TRBJ1-2, with a possible D match to TRBD1 (6 bases). V lost 8 bases, J lost 1 base, and 11 bases lay in between. Germline CDR1 is SNHLY and CDR2 is FYNNEI. The CDR3 length is 13 residues. CDR3 in amino acids: CASPNRDNYGYTF. The DNA of the CDR3 is TGTGCCAGCCCAAACAGGGATAACTATGGCTACACCTTC. Based on the CDR3 plus reference TRBV2 and TRBJ1-2, the full variable domain is EPEVTQTPSHQVTQMGQEVILRCVPISNHLYFYWYRQILGQKVEFLVSFYNNEISEKSEIFDDQFSVERPDGSNFTLKIRSTKLEDSAMYFCASPNRDNYGYTFGSGTRLTVV.

The rearrangement joins TRBV21-1 to TRBJ2-3; the table's D gene call, TRBD2, was not cross checked with the DNA. TRBV21-1 is a pseudogene locus. There are 15 residues in the CDR3. The CDR3 protein is CASSTTSESTDTQYF. The CDR3 bases are TGTGCCAGCAGCACGACTAGCGAGAGCACAGATACGCAGTATTTT.

About this clone: The sample carries other DNA sequences with the same CDR3. V gene TRBV4-3 combines with J gene TRBJ2-1; weak D call: TRBD2 (5 bases). In germline, CDR1 is LGHNA, CDR2 YSLEER. The CDR3 spans 16 residues. V was pared by 4 bases and J by 5 bases, with 18 bases between. The CDR3 DNA reads as TGCGCCAGCAGCCCCTTTTCGTTTTGGGAGAACAATGAGCAGTTCTTC. It yields the protein CASSPFSFWENNEQFF.

On this clone itself: One junction end does not reproduce the germline sequence, and a read error may be involved. This rearrangement joins TRBV5-4 to TRBJ1-1, with D hard to call. The CDR3 contains 13 residues. Germline values: CDR1 SGHNT, CDR2 YYREEE (reference sequence). The CDR3 loop reads CASSQDNHGEAFF. The CDR3 region has the DNA TGCGCCAGCAGCCAAGATAATCACGGTGAAGCTTTCTTT.

This rearrangement joins TRBV7-9 to TRBJ1-2; 7 positions match TRBD1. Per germline, CDR1 SEHNR and CDR2 FQNEAQ (reference sequence). The V segment lost 1 base and the J segment 6 bases; nucleotides outside the gene matches: 5. The CDR3 loop spans 14 amino acids. CDR3 DNA: TGTGCCAGCAGCTTAGGAGCCGGGACAGATGGCTACACCTTC. This sequence encodes CASSLGAGTDGYTF.

This chain uses TRBV7-9 with TRBJ2-3; TRBD1 agrees at 10 bases. CDR3 length: 16 residues. CDR1 and CDR2 (germline): SEHNR, FQNEAQ (reference sequence). Trimming cost V 1 base and J 5 bases; bases outside gene matches: 6. The CDR3 region is CASSLDGTGVIDTQYF. DNA of the CDR3: TGTGCCAGCAGCTTAGATGGGACAGGGGTAATAGATACGCAGTATTTT.